One sample yielded the 32 T cell receptor beta chains listed below, sequenced in a study of T-cell memory formation after mild COVID-19. Via MiXCR, TCRdb re-called the 5' RACE reads, giving one row per CDR3 protein. The sample consists of under 110,000 distinct CDR3 sequences, around 12% of them appearing once. Sequenced input: PBMCs or a T cell subset sorted from them (not recorded which). The receptors shown here come from an adult woman who had mild COVID-19 (a few samples of this study predate the infection). Cell type and time point are not known.

The J gene is TRBJ2-1, the V gene TRBV6-6, with D hard to call. With 4 bases removed from V and 6 bases from J, the gap between germline ends came to 4 bases. Germline V lookup: CDR1 MNHNY, CDR2 SVGAGI (reference sequence). This CDR3 comprises 11 residues. The CDR3 DNA reads TGTGCCAGCAGTTGGGTCAATGAGCAGTTCTTC. Encoded protein: CASSWVNEQFF.

The V and J genes are TRBV28 and TRBJ2-1, with 7 bases identical to TRBD2. The J segment lost 6 bases and the V segment lost 2 bases, leaving 7 bases of the junction unmatched. This CDR3 contains 15 residues. Germline V gene lookup returns CDR1 MDHEN and CDR2 SYDVKM. The CDR3 is CASSLGLAVVNEQFF. DNA for the CDR3: TGTGCCAGCAGTTTAGGGCTAGCGGTTGTCAATGAGCAGTTCTTC.

V usage is TRBV4-3 and J usage is TRBJ2-7; 7 bases line up with TRBD1. The junction had 22 bases not matched to a gene; V was cut back by 6 bases and J by 2 bases. The CDR3 loop spans 19 amino acids. Germline loops: CDR1 LGHNA, CDR2 YSLEER. CDR3 in amino acids: CASSKGVGSTGEPTYEQYF. CDR3 bases: TGCGCCAGCAGTAAAGGGGTGGGATCAACAGGGGAACCCACCTACGAGCAGTACTTC.

This clonotype was seen only a few times. This chain connects TRBV4-1 to TRBJ2-7, with D possibly matching TRBD1 (5 bases). Trimming took 3 bases from V and 3 from J, leaving 15 bases between them. Per the germline V gene, CDR1 is MGHRA and CDR2 is YSYEKL. CDR3 length: 15 residues. The CDR3 protein is CASSQAWATDYEQYF. The CDR3 bases are TGCGCCAGCAGCCAGGCTTGGGCGACAGACTACGAGCAGTACTTC.

The J gene is TRBJ2-1, the V gene TRBV7-8; 9 nucleotides match TRBD2. V was pared by 6 bases and J by 4 bases, with 13 bases of the junction left unmatched. Germline V gene sequence: CDR1 SGHVS, CDR2 FQNEAQ. The CDR3 consists of 17 residues. The CDR3 sequence: CASSQRTSLAGYNEQFF. DNA for the CDR3: TGTGCCAGCAGTCAACGAACATCGCTAGCGGGGTACAATGAGCAGTTCTTC.

The chain uses TRBV20-1 and TRBJ1-1; TRBD1 might be the D (6 bases). V gave up 0 bases and J gave up 0 bases, with 11 bases separating them. Germline CDR1 and CDR2: DFQATT and SNEGSKA (reference sequence). The CDR3 runs 15 residues. In DNA, the CDR3 is TGCAGTGCTAGAGAAGATAGGACAGTGAACACTGAAGCTTTCTTT. Residues: CSAREDRTVNTEAFF.

This clonotype came up many times. The chain is built from TRBV5-6 and TRBJ2-7, with D tentatively TRBD2 (5 bases). The CDR3 covers 13 residues. Trimming took 2 bases from V and 3 from J, leaving 9 bases between them. Germline V gene data show CDR1 as SGHDT and CDR2 as YYEEEE. This CDR3 reads CASSFTGNYEQYF. Here the CDR3 DNA reads TGTGCCAGCAGCTTTACCGGGAACTACGAGCAGTACTTC.

The chain uses TRBV5-1 and TRBJ2-7; no firm D call. V gave up 0 bases and J gave up 3 bases, with 10 bases separating them. This CDR3 is built from 14 residues. Germline lookup yields CDR1 SGHRS and CDR2 YFSETQ. The CDR3 here is CASSLAAVYYEQYF. The DNA of the CDR3 is TGCGCCAGCAGCTTGGCCGCAGTGTACTACGAGCAGTACTTC.

The genes are TRBV15 and TRBJ2-2; D ambiguous. The length of the CDR3 is 14 residues. CDR1 is LNHNV, CDR2 YYDKDF, per germline (reference sequence). V was clipped by 8 bases and J by 1 base, with 11 bases between them. CDR3 sequence: CATAGGLNTGELFF. Written as DNA, the CDR3 is TGTGCCACCGCCGGCGGCCTGAACACCGGGGAGCTGTTTTTT.

CDR3 DNA sequence: TGTGCCAGCAGTTCCGTTGATGTCCAGGGGAATGTCCAAGAGACCCAGTACTTC. It yields the protein CASSSVDVQGNVQETQYF. J is TRBJ2-5 and V is TRBV28, with D perhaps TRBD1 (6 bases). V lost 4 bases and J lost 1, with 22 bases in between. The germline gives CDR1 MDHEN, CDR2 SYDVKM. The CDR3 length is 18 residues.

The chain recombines TRBV7-9 with TRBJ2-7, with 8 bases that match TRBD1. This CDR3 has 14 residues. Per the germline V gene, CDR1 is SEHNR and CDR2 is FQNEAQ (reference sequence). The V gene end was trimmed by 5 bases and the J gene end by 1 base; junction bases not matched to a gene: 4. The chain's CDR3 is CASSHRDRSYEQYF. The CDR3, as DNA: TGTGCCAGCAGCCACCGGGACAGGTCCTACGAGCAGTACTTC.

V gene TRBV5-1 combines with J gene TRBJ2-3, with a possible D match to TRBD1 (5 bases). The CDR3 sequence is 14 residues long. Germline CDR1 and CDR2: SGHRS and YFSETQ. V was shortened by 4 bases and J by 6 bases, with 15 bases between the two germline ends. Here the CDR3 DNA reads TGCGCCAGCAGCCCCAGGGATGATAGGGATACGCAGTATTTT. It encodes CASSPRDDRDTQYF. Complete variable domain (other parts from reference TRBV5-1 and TRBJ2-3): KAGVTQTPRYLIKTRGQQVTLSCSPISGHRSVSWYQQTPGQGLQFLFEYFSETQRNKGNFPGRFSGRQFSNSRSEMNVSTLELGDSALYLCASSPRDDRDTQYFGPGTRLTVL.

The chain couples TRBV29-1 to TRBJ1-1; TRBD1 aligns across 8 bases. V was pared by 6 bases and J by 6 bases, with 15 bases of the junction left unmatched. Germline V gene lookup returns CDR1 SQVTM and CDR2 ANQGSEA. CDR3 length: 15 residues. The DNA of the CDR3 is TGCAGCGTCTTGAAAGGACAGGGAGGGCCCCCTGAAGCTTTCTTT. As protein: CSVLKGQGGPPEAFF.

The rearrangement links TRBV6-1 to TRBJ2-7, with 8 positions matching TRBD1. V gave up 6 bases and J gave up 7 bases; unmatched junction bases: 17. CDR1 MNHNS and CDR2 SASEGT come from the germline V gene. The CDR3 is 16 residues long. The CDR3 DNA reads as TGTGCCAGCAGCGTCGTTAGCGCAGGACAGGGTCGGGAGCAGTACTTC. Its protein is CASSVVSAGQGREQYF.

The chain has TRBV30 and TRBJ2-1; TRBD1 matches 8 bases. CDR3 length: 14 residues. The trim removed 2 bases at V and 4 bases at J, leaving 4 bases unmatched. Germline V lookup: CDR1 GTSNPN, CDR2 SVGIG (reference sequence). CDR3 residues: CAWSLGQAYNEQFF. The CDR3 nucleotides are TGTGCCTGGAGTCTGGGACAGGCGTACAATGAGCAGTTCTTC. Looking up the rest from reference TRBV30 and TRBJ2-1 gives the full variable domain: SQTIHQWPATLVQPVGSPLSLECTVEGTSNPNLYWYRQAAGRGLQLLFYSVGIGQISSEVPQNLSASRPQDRQFILSSKKLLLSDSGFYLCAWSLGQAYNEQFFGPGTRLTVL.

This clonotype was observed at least ten times. This chain uses TRBV4-2 with TRBJ2-3, with 8 bases aligning to TRBD2. CDR3 length: 19 amino acids. V lost 1 base and J lost 2; bases outside the gene matches: 14. Germline V gives CDR1 LGHNA, CDR2 YNFKEQ. As DNA, the CDR3 is TGTGCCAGCAGCCAAGCCCCGGGACTAGTCTCTCACGACACAGATACGCAGTATTTT. This sequence encodes CASSQAPGLVSHDTDTQYF.

The sample holds many counts of this clonotype. This chain links TRBV6-2 or TRBV6-3 with TRBJ2-1; 14 nucleotides align to TRBD2. CDR3 length: 18 amino acids. Trimming took 0 bases from V and 3 from J; bases not matched to a gene: 4. Germline CDR1 and CDR2: MNHEY and SVGEGT. The CDR3 nucleotides are TGTGCCAGCAGTTACTCGGGGACTAGCGGGAGTGGCTACAATGAGCAGTTCTTC. Protein: CASSYSGTSGSGYNEQFF.

The chain has TRBV7-6 and TRBJ2-5; either TRBD1 or TRBD2 may supply D (5 bases each). The CDR3 is 16 residues long. V lost 5 bases and J 0 bases, leaving 16 bases between the germline ends. Looked up from germline, CDR1 is SGHVS and CDR2 is FNYEAQ. This CDR3 reads CASSPIGDRDQETQYF. The CDR3 DNA sequence: TGTGCCAGCAGCCCGATTGGGGACCGGGACCAAGAGACCCAGTACTTC.

This clonotype was found a few times. The V call is TRBV4-2, the J call TRBJ2-3, with 10 positions matching TRBD2. The length of the CDR3 is 17 residues. Losses at the gene ends were 4 bases for V and 1 base for J; bases not matched to a gene: 8. Germline CDR1 LGHNA, CDR2 YNFKEQ. The CDR3 reads CASSPTLAGAGTDTQYF. Here the CDR3 DNA reads TGTGCCAGCAGCCCAACCCTAGCGGGGGCTGGCACAGATACGCAGTATTTT.

This chain connects TRBV2 to TRBJ1-2, with TRBD1 matching 7 bases. In germline, CDR1 is SNHLY, CDR2 FYNNEI. Trimming removed 10 bases from V and 3 bases from J; junction bases left unmatched: 8. The CDR3 spans 13 residues. The CDR3 sequence: CATNPGQDYGYTF. Here the CDR3 DNA reads TGTGCCACCAACCCAGGACAGGACTATGGCTACACCTTC.

The V call is TRBV7-6, the J call TRBJ2-5; unclear D gene. The length of the CDR3 is 12 residues. Germline CDR1 and CDR2: SGHVS and FNYEAQ. V shed 0 bases and J shed 5 bases, with 4 bases lying between them. DNA for the CDR3: TGTGCCAGCAGCTTAGCTCGGGAGACCCAGTACTTC. Translation gives CASSLARETQYF.

This clonotype has more than one count but fewer than ten. CDR3 in DNA: TGTGCCAGCAGTTTAGACCCGGGACACAGCACCGGGGAGCTGTTTTTT. As protein: CASSLDPGHSTGELFF. The chain recombines TRBV12-3 or TRBV12-4 with TRBJ2-2; D is possibly TRBD1 (6 bases). There are 16 residues in the CDR3. Trimming removed 1 base at V and 4 bases at J, with 13 bases between.

This rearrangement joins TRBV7-2 to TRBJ1-2; 9 nucleotides agree with TRBD1. With 2 bases clipped from V and 4 bases from J, the junction kept 2 bases outside the gene matches. CDR1 and CDR2 (germline): SGHTA, FQGNSA. This CDR3 has 14 residues. The CDR3 nucleotides read TGTGCCAGCAGCTTACCGACAGGGGGCTATGGCTACACCTTC. Amino acid sequence: CASSLPTGGYGYTF.

The V gene is TRBV7-6, the J gene TRBJ2-1, with 13 bases fitting TRBD2. V was clipped by 2 bases and J by 4 bases; unmatched bases: 2. Germline V lookup: CDR1 SGHVS, CDR2 FNYEAQ. The CDR3 extends over 16 amino acids. CDR3 amino acids: CASSLKLAGGYNEQFF. In DNA, the CDR3 is TGTGCCAGCAGCTTAAAACTAGCGGGAGGGTACAATGAGCAGTTCTTC.

This sequence joins TRBV4-2 and TRBJ2-2; unclear D gene. The germline V gene has CDR1 LGHNA and CDR2 YNFKEQ. The CDR3 length is 16 residues. V shed 1 base and J shed 0 bases, with 9 bases lying between them. CDR3 region: CASSQGFFANTGELFF. CDR3 DNA sequence: TGTGCCAGCAGCCAAGGGTTCTTCGCGAACACCGGGGAGCTGTTTTTT.

The chain combines TRBV15 with TRBJ2-7; D remains unclear. Germline CDR1 and CDR2: LNHNV and YYDKDF (reference sequence). The CDR3 contains 15 residues. V shed 0 bases and J shed 4 bases, with 13 bases lying between them. This chain's CDR3 is CATSRDQGGVYEQYF. The CDR3 DNA is TGTGCCACCAGCAGAGATCAAGGCGGAGTGTACGAGCAGTACTTC.

The table lists this clonotype with a few counts. The chain employs TRBV7-9 and TRBJ2-3; no clear D. The ends were cut back, 1 base at V and 7 bases at J, with 6 bases in the middle. Germline V gives CDR1 SEHNR, CDR2 FQNEAQ (reference sequence). The CDR3 covers 12 residues. CDR3 sequence: CASSLEDYTQYF. The CDR3 region has the DNA TGTGCCAGCAGCTTAGAGGATTATACGCAGTATTTT.

This clonotype appeared a few times. The chain has TRBV7-3 and TRBJ2-3, with 9 nucleotides matching TRBD2. The V and J ends lost 3 bases and 3 bases, in that order; junction bases with no gene match: 4. The germline V gene has CDR1 SGHTA and CDR2 FQGTGA. CDR3 length equals 15 residues. The CDR3 bases are TGTGCCAGCAGCTTGGGCGGGAGGGGTACAGATACGCAGTATTTT. Translation gives CASSLGGRGTDTQYF.

There are many counts of this clonotype. The J gene is TRBJ2-3, the V gene TRBV6-6; 10 bases are shared with TRBD1. This CDR3 has 19 amino acids. The V gene's germline CDR1 is MNHNY and CDR2 SVGAGI (reference sequence). Unmatched junction bases numbered 17, after V lost 2 bases and J lost 6 bases. CDR3 coding DNA: TGTGCCAGCAGTTACAGCTTTCACTCCCGGGACAGGGGCCCCGATACGCAGTATTTT. Its translation is CASSYSFHSRDRGPDTQYF.

This clonotype was seen only a few times. The V and J genes are TRBV4-3 and TRBJ2-1, with D possibly matching TRBD1 (6 bases). The CDR3 loop spans 16 amino acids. V was shortened by 2 bases and J by 6 bases, with 17 bases between the two germline ends. CDR1 and CDR2 (germline): LGHNA, YSLEER. The CDR3 sequence: CASSQRDTGRPNEQFF. CDR3 coding DNA: TGCGCCAGCAGCCAACGGGACACGGGTAGGCCCAATGAGCAGTTCTTC.

This clonotype was seen more than once but under ten times. The chain joins TRBV7-2 to TRBJ2-7; 8 bases align to TRBD2. Germline V lookup: CDR1 SGHTA, CDR2 FQGNSA. The J segment lost 4 bases and the V segment lost 3 bases, leaving 5 bases of the junction unmatched. The CDR3 extends over 14 amino acids. The CDR3 loop is CASSFASGHYEQYF. The DNA for the CDR3 is TGTGCCAGCAGCTTCGCTAGCGGGCATTACGAGCAGTACTTC.

This clonotype was counted a few times. The genes are TRBV7-6 and TRBJ2-5, with 7 bases matching TRBD2. Germline-derived CDR1 and CDR2 are SGHVS and FNYEAQ. The CDR3 contains 14 residues. J gave up 2 bases and V 0 bases, and 0 bases lay outside the gene matches. The CDR3 sequence: CASSLAGGQETQYF. CDR3 nucleotides: TGTGCCAGCAGCTTAGCGGGGGGGCAAGAGACCCAGTACTTC.